This passage covers 2 T cell receptor beta chains from one sample sequenced in a study of post-analysis software for immune sequencing data. The study's findings and limits: In patients, about 5 TRBV segments were more frequent than in controls, with TRBV5-6, TRBV5-1 and TRBV20-1 among them.

Prepared libraries of TCR beta cDNA carried unique molecular identifiers. TCRdb processed the PCR reads anew with MiXCR; each CDR3 protein has one entry. This sample has around 710,000 distinct CDR3 sequences; more than 45% occur once, and the top ten carry 4.9%. Their antigens remain unidentified. The sample comprised blood. The receptors shown here come from a girl between 10 and 17 years old with multiple sclerosis.

The genes are TRBV10-3 and TRBJ1-4, with TRBD1 matching over 8 bases. V shed 6 bases, J shed 7 bases, and the junction held 10 bases outside the gene matches. The CDR3 length is 15 residues. CDR1 and CDR2 from the germline V gene are ENHRY and SYGVKD. The CDR3: CAIRSDREEGEKLFF. The CDR3 nucleotides read TGTGCCATCAGATCGGACAGGGAGGAGGGTGAAAAACTGTTTTTT.

In this sample, this clonotype turned up a few times. The chain couples TRBV5-1 to TRBJ2-1; 7 bases line up with TRBD1. J lost 7 bases, V lost 4 bases, and 14 bases had no gene match. The CDR3 has 16 residues. Germline V CDR1 and CDR2: SGHRS, YFSETQ. CDR3 residues: CASSPTLPTTGNEQFF. The CDR3 DNA sequence: TGCGCCAGCAGCCCGACATTACCTACGACAGGGAATGAGCAGTTCTTC.